Listed below are T cell receptor beta chains from one sample, sequenced in a study of cytomegalovirus exposure and HLA in healthy donors. Profiling relied on immunoSEQ multiplex PCR, and the TCRdb table lists in-frame clones only, not all of them. The sample holds 45,000 to 65,000 clones, 70% to 80% seen once. The specimen was PBMCs. These receptors were taken from a woman in her thirties or forties in good health and CMV-seropositive. Both conserved end residues are part of each CDR3. Each record gives: J gene, clone size, D gene, V gene, CDR3 DNA, CDR3 protein. D genes are given only for firm matches. Only some rows state a clone size, as once, few, many or a class for expanded clones.

TRBJ2-5 - TRBD2 TRBV9 TGTGCCAGCAGCGTAGGGCTAGCGGGGGCCTACCAAGAGACCCAGTACTTC CASSVGLAGAYQETQYF
TRBJ2-3 - - TRBV4-3 TGCGCCAGCAGCCAGGAGGGCTCGGGGTTCACAGATACGCAGTATTTT CASSQEGSGFTDTQYF
TRBJ2-7 - - TRBV4-1 TGCGCCAGCAGCCTTGGGGGCAACGAGCAGTACTTC CASSLGGNEQYF
TRBJ1-4 - - TRBV6-6 TGTGCCAGCAGTCCGACAACAACTAATGAAAAACTGTTTTTT CASSPTTTNEKLFF
TRBJ2-2 - TRBD2 TRBV18 TGTGCCAGCTCACCCCGAGGACTAGCGGGGGGGAGCACCGGGGAGCTGTTTTTT CASSPRGLAGGSTGELFF
TRBJ1-6 once - TRBV4-3 TGCGCCAGCAGCCTGGAATGGCAGGGTTTACTCAATTCACCCCTCCACTTT CASSLEWQGLLNSPLHF
TRBJ1-4 - TRBD1 TRBV25-1 TGTGCCAGCAGTAAAACAGGGGCCTATGGGGGGGAAAAACTGTTTTTT CASSKTGAYGGEKLFF
TRBJ2-7 - - TRBV6-5 TGTGCCAGCAGTCACCGAGACGGAGCCTACGAGCAGTACTTC CASSHRDGAYEQYF
TRBJ2-7 - TRBD1 TRBV7-2 TGTGCCAGCAGTTGGGACAGATACGAGCAGTACTTC CASSWDRYEQYF
TRBJ2-5 - TRBD1 TRBV9 TGTGCCAGCAGCGCGGGACAGGGGACGGGGACCCAGTACTTC CASSAGQGTGTQYF
TRBJ1-2 - TRBD1 TRBV6-1 TGTGCCAGCAATCAGGGGGCAGGGGGAGGCTATGGCTACACCTTC CASNQGAGGGYGYTF
TRBJ2-3 - TRBD2 TRBV5-1 TGCGCCAGCAGCTTGGAACTAGCGCATGGAATTTTTGGCACAGATACGCAGTATTTT CASSLELAHGIFGTDTQYF
TRBJ1-2 - - TRBV5-1 TGCGCCAGCAGCTTGGATCTGGGCCGCTCGAGCGGCTACACCTTC CASSLDLGRSSGYTF
TRBJ1-2 once - TRBV7-2 TGTGCCAGCAGCTTCGGGGGAAACTATGGCTACACCTTC CASSFGGNYGYTF
TRBJ2-7 - - TRBV18 TGTGCCAGCTCACCTATGGGTCACGGACAGACCTACGAGCAGTACTTC CASSPMGHGQTYEQYF
TRBJ1-1 - - TRBV10-3 TGTGCCATCAGCCTGGACAGCGAAGCTTTCTTT CAISLDSEAFF
TRBJ1-6 - - TRBV14 TGTGCCAGCAGCCCTCAAACCCGGAATTCACCCCTCCACTTT CASSPQTRNSPLHF
TRBJ2-1 once TRBD1 TRBV19 TGTGCCAGTAGTATGCGGACAGGGGTGGGCAATGAGCAGTTCTTC CASSMRTGVGNEQFF
TRBJ1-1 - - TRBV13 TGTGCCAGCAGCTTAGGCTCAGGGCCTGAAGCTTTCTTT CASSLGSGPEAFF
TRBJ1-4 few - TRBV5-4 TGTGCCAGCAGCTCCACAGGGAATGAAAAACTGTTTTTT CASSSTGNEKLFF
TRBJ1-1 - - TRBV7-8 TGTGCCAGCAGCTTAGACACGAACACTGAAGCTTTCTTT CASSLDTNTEAFF
TRBJ1-5 once TRBD1 TRBV4-3 TGCGCCAGCAGCCAATTGACAGGGGCGGGGCAGCCCCAGCATTTT CASSQLTGAGQPQHF
TRBJ1-4 - - TRBV7-6 TGTGCCAGCAGCCAATGGGAGGGGTTGGAAAAACTGTTTTTT CASSQWEGLEKLFF
TRBJ2-3 - - TRBV2 TGTGCCAGCAGTCCTGAGAGGCAGGGTACAGATACGCAGTATTTT CASSPERQGTDTQYF
TRBJ1-1 - TRBD1 TRBV4-1 TGCGCCAGCAGAAAGGGGACAGGATGGAACACTGAAGCTTTCTTT CASRKGTGWNTEAFF
TRBJ1-6 - - TRBV2 TGTGCCAGCAGTGAACTAGGCTTGGAGGGTTCACCCCTCCACTTT CASSELGLEGSPLHF
TRBJ2-1 - TRBD2 TRBV27 TGTGCCAGCAGTACGGGACTAGCCCTTAGAACCTACAATGAGCAGTTCTTC CASSTGLALRTYNEQFF
TRBJ1-1 - - TRBV30 TGTGCCTGGTCCGGACAGCTGAACACTGAAGCTTTCTTT CAWSGQLNTEAFF
TRBJ2-3 few TRBD2 TRBV7-3 TGTGCCAGCAGCTTAGGCGGGGGGGCCACAGATACGCAGTATTTT CASSLGGGATDTQYF
TRBJ2-1 - TRBD2 TRBV19 TGTGCCAGTAGTGCCCGACTAGCGGGGGGGCTGTATAATGAGCAGTTCTTC CASSARLAGGLYNEQFF
TRBJ1-1 - TRBD1 TRBV7-9 TGTGCCAGCAGTCCTCCGGGACAGCAAGCTTTCTTT CASSPPGQQAFF
TRBJ1-5 - TRBD1 TRBV6-6 TGTGCCAGCACCTGGGGACAGGGATTTGATCAGCCCCAGCATTTT CASTWGQGFDQPQHF
TRBJ2-1 - TRBD2 TRBV7-2 TGTGCCAGCAGCTTCCAGCGGGGGCCCTCCCATGAGCAGTTCTTC CASSFQRGPSHEQFF
TRBJ2-3 - - TRBV7-9 TGTGCCAGCAGCTCCCCCCTTGGCACAGATACGCAGTATTTT CASSSPLGTDTQYF
TRBJ1-1 - - TRBV9 TGTGCTTCCGGGATATACATGAACACTGAAGCTTTCTTT CASGIYMNTEAFF
TRBJ1-5 - - TRBV6-4 TGTGCCAGCAGGAGCCACTATAGCAATCAGCCCCAGCATTTT CASRSHYSNQPQHF
TRBJ1-4 once TRBD1 TRBV4-3 TGCGCCAGCAGCCAAGATCCCGGGACAGGGTTAGCTAATGAAAAACTGTTTTTT CASSQDPGTGLANEKLFF
TRBJ2-1 - - TRBV19 TGTGCCAGTACTACTGCGGCCAATGAGCAGTTCTTC CASTTAANEQFF
TRBJ1-2 - - TRBV5-1 TGCGCCAGCAGCTTGTCCAGGGCCGAGAACTATGGCTACACCTTC CASSLSRAENYGYTF
TRBJ2-1 - TRBD1 TRBV7-2 TGTGCCAGCCTGCCGGGACAGACCTACAATGAGCAGTTCTTC CASLPGQTYNEQFF
TRBJ2-1 - TRBD2 TRBV29-1 TGCAGCACTGGACTAGCGGGGCTCAATGAGCAGTTCTTC CSTGLAGLNEQFF
TRBJ1-1 - - TRBV10-1 TGCGCCAGCAGTGGGCATCAGGGGATCGGGAACACTGAAGCTTTCTTT CASSGHQGIGNTEAFF
TRBJ2-5 - TRBD2 TRBV7-9 TGTGCCAGCAGCTTGGGGGTTAGCGGGGGTCGGGAGACCCAGTACTTC CASSLGVSGGRETQYF
TRBJ1-4 few TRBD1 TRBV6-5 TGTGCCAGCAGTTACCAACCGGGACAGGGGGAAGGAAAACTGTTTTTT CASSYQPGQGEGKLFF
TRBJ2-7 - TRBD1 TRBV27 TGTGCCAGCAGTTTAAGGACAGGGAGCTCCTACGAGCAGTACTTC CASSLRTGSSYEQYF
TRBJ2-1 few - TRBV7-3 TGTGCCAGCAGCCCCGACTTGAGCTCCTACAATGAGCAGTTCTTC CASSPDLSSYNEQFF
TRBJ2-3 - TRBD2 TRBV5-1 TGCGCCAGCACCACTCTAGCGGGGTCAGATACGCAGTATTTT CASTTLAGSDTQYF
TRBJ2-1 - - TRBV5-1 TGCGCCAGCAGCTTATTAGGGGGGGGCATCAATGAGCAGTTCTTC CASSLLGGGINEQFF
TRBJ1-2 - TRBD1 TRBV29-1 TGCAGCGTTGATAGCGGGACAGAGACGGCCTATGGCTACACCTTC CSVDSGTETAYGYTF
TRBJ2-3 - TRBD1 TRBV9 TGTGCCGGGGACGGACAGGGGACCTTCATAGATACGCAGTATTTT CAGDGQGTFIDTQYF
TRBJ1-1 - - TRBV7-9 TGTTCCAGCAGCTTAGGGCAGGGGACTACCAGGGGCGTTGAAGCTTTCTTT CSSSLGQGTTRGVEAFF
TRBJ2-3 - - TRBV6-1 TGTGCCACAATCGAGGGCGGGGCAGAAGATACGCAGTATTTT CATIEGGAEDTQYF
TRBJ2-3 once TRBD1 TRBV10-1 TGCGCCAGCAGTGAATGGACAGGGTCGTATACGCAGTATTTT CASSEWTGSYTQYF
TRBJ2-7 few TRBD1 TRBV11-2 TGTGCCAGCAGCTCTCTGACAGGGGGGGATGCCTACGAGCAGTACTTC CASSSLTGGDAYEQYF